This is a list of T cell receptor beta chains from one sample in a study of Graves' ophthalmopathy and Graves' hyperthyroidism. TCRdb independently ran MiXCR on the multiplex PCR reads; one entry per CDR3 protein. The repertoire holds fewer than 650,000 distinct CDR3 sequences, with 22% as singletons. Sequenced: peripheral blood. The receptors come from a woman aged 18-29 years with stable Graves' hyperthyroidism. Some clones in this sample may be carry-over from other donors' samples. CDR3s include the opening cysteine and the closing phenylalanine or tryptophan. Fields, in order: clone size, J gene, D gene, V gene, CDR3 DNA, CDR3 protein. A D gene is named only where the DNA matches it firmly. Clone size appears in some rows only: once, few, many, or a class for an expanded clone.

size: once
J: TRBJ1-1
D: -
V: TRBV15
DNA: TGTGCCACCAGCAGAGATCTAAGGAACACTGAAGCTTTCTTT
CDR3: CATSRDLRNTEAFF

size: many
J: TRBJ2-7
D: -
V: TRBV5-1
DNA: TGCGCCAGCAGCCCAGGGCCCTCGGCGTCTCACGAGCAGTACTTC
CDR3: CASSPGPSASHEQYF

size: many
J: TRBJ1-2
D: -
V: TRBV6-1
DNA: TGTGCCAGCAGAATGACAGAGAACTATGGCTACACCTTC
CDR3: CASRMTENYGYTF

size: few
J: TRBJ2-5
D: -
V: TRBV20-1
DNA: TGCAGTGCTAGAGATTTAGACATTCAAGAGACCCAGTACTTC
CDR3: CSARDLDIQETQYF

size: -
J: TRBJ1-5
D: -
V: TRBV19
DNA: TGTGCCAGTAGTATCCCGCTAGGGGGTATCAATCAGCCCCAGCATTTT
CDR3: CASSIPLGGINQPQHF

size: -
J: TRBJ1-2
D: -
V: TRBV6-1
DNA: TGTGCCAGCAGCTCCAGACCCTCGTCAGGCTACACCTTC
CDR3: CASSSRPSSGYTF

size: -
J: TRBJ1-6
D: -
V: TRBV20-1
DNA: TGCAGTGCTAGAGGTCAGTCGATTAATTCACCCCTCCACTTT
CDR3: CSARGQSINSPLHF

size: -
J: TRBJ1-6
D: -
V: TRBV12-3/TRBV12-4
DNA: TGTGCCAGCAGTTTAGTGCCGGGGGACCCCCTCCACTTT
CDR3: CASSLVPGDPLHF

size: many
J: TRBJ2-7
D: TRBD1
V: TRBV11-2
DNA: TGTGCCAGCAGCGATATGACAGGGTGGGGAAACGAGCAGTACTTC
CDR3: CASSDMTGWGNEQYF

size: many
J: TRBJ1-2
D: -
V: TRBV6-5
DNA: TGTGCCAGCAGTTACGGCCCCGGGGGCGCAAGCTATGGCTACACCTTC
CDR3: CASSYGPGGASYGYTF

size: -
J: TRBJ2-2
D: -
V: TRBV12-3/TRBV12-4
DNA: TGTGCCAGCAATATCAGGTTCGGGGAGCTGTTTTTT
CDR3: CASNIRFGELFF

size: many
J: TRBJ1-1
D: -
V: TRBV29-1
DNA: TGCAGCGTTGAAGATGCTCAAGGCGCGAACACTGAAGCTTTCTTT
CDR3: CSVEDAQGANTEAFF

size: -
J: TRBJ1-5
D: TRBD1
V: TRBV30
DNA: TGTGCCTGGAGTGACGGGACAGGGAATCAGCCCCAGCATTTT
CDR3: CAWSDGTGNQPQHF

size: many
J: TRBJ2-7
D: -
V: TRBV28
DNA: TGTGCCAGCAGTGGGCAGGTGAGCTCCTACGAGCAGTACTTC
CDR3: CASSGQVSSYEQYF

size: few
J: TRBJ1-2
D: -
V: TRBV6-5
DNA: TGTGCCAGCAGTTTAATTCTACCGCGGTTTGGCCATGGCTACACCTTC
CDR3: CASSLILPRFGHGYTF

size: many
J: TRBJ1-1
D: -
V: TRBV10-1
DNA: TGCGCCAGCAGTATCGGGCCGTTCACTGAAGCTTTCTTT
CDR3: CASSIGPFTEAFF

size: -
J: TRBJ2-5
D: -
V: TRBV2
DNA: TGTGCCAGCAGTCGAGACAGGCACCAAGAGACCCAGTACTTC
CDR3: CASSRDRHQETQYF

size: many
J: TRBJ1-2
D: TRBD1
V: TRBV20-1
DNA: TGCAGTGCTCCGGGACAGAACTATGGCTACACCTTC
CDR3: CSAPGQNYGYTF

size: many
J: TRBJ1-2
D: TRBD1
V: TRBV12-3/TRBV12-4
DNA: TGTGCCAGCAGCTCAGACAGGGGGCGGTACTATGGCTACACCTTC
CDR3: CASSSDRGRYYGYTF

size: -
J: TRBJ2-7
D: TRBD1
V: TRBV28
DNA: TGTGCCAGCAACCCCGACAGGGCAGCCTACGAGCAGTACTTC
CDR3: CASNPDRAAYEQYF

size: few
J: TRBJ1-1
D: -
V: TRBV9
DNA: TGTGCCAGCAGCGTAGTAGAGGGGGACACTGAAGCTTTCTTT
CDR3: CASSVVEGDTEAFF

size: many
J: TRBJ2-2
D: -
V: TRBV15
DNA: TGTGCCACCAGCCCCCAGCAGGAAACCGGGGAGCTGTTTTTT
CDR3: CATSPQQETGELFF

size: many
J: TRBJ2-5
D: -
V: TRBV6-1
DNA: TGTGCCAGCAGTGAAGCGGGACACCGCCAAGAGACCCAGTACTTC
CDR3: CASSEAGHRQETQYF

size: many
J: TRBJ2-7
D: -
V: TRBV20-1
DNA: TGCAGTGCTAGATTGGTGGGCGGTACGGGGGTTCTCGACGAGCAGTACTTC
CDR3: CSARLVGGTGVLDEQYF

size: -
J: TRBJ1-1
D: TRBD1
V: TRBV27
DNA: TGTGCCAGCACCGACCCGGGACAGGGTAATGAAGCTTTCTTT
CDR3: CASTDPGQGNEAFF

size: many
J: TRBJ2-7
D: -
V: TRBV7-9
DNA: TGTGCCAGCAGCTCGAAGGGCTACGAGCAGTACTTC
CDR3: CASSSKGYEQYF

size: many
J: TRBJ1-5
D: TRBD1
V: TRBV2
DNA: TGTGCCAGCGACGACAGGGCTTTACAGCCCCAGCATTTT
CDR3: CASDDRALQPQHF

size: -
J: TRBJ1-1
D: -
V: TRBV6-1
DNA: TGTGCCAGCAGTGAATGGGTGGCCGGGAAAACTGAAGCTTTCTTT
CDR3: CASSEWVAGKTEAFF

size: -
J: TRBJ2-2
D: -
V: TRBV5-1
DNA: TGCGCCAGCAGCTTGGCCCTACAGGGAGCCACCGGGGAGCTGTTTTTT
CDR3: CASSLALQGATGELFF

size: many
J: TRBJ2-2
D: TRBD1
V: TRBV6-5
DNA: TGTGCCAGCAGCCGTGGGACAGGGGGACGCGCCGGGGAGCTGTTTTTT
CDR3: CASSRGTGGRAGELFF

size: many
J: TRBJ2-7
D: TRBD2
V: TRBV20-1
DNA: TGCAGTGCTAGACCGGGACTAGATTACGAGCAGTACTTC
CDR3: CSARPGLDYEQYF

size: -
J: TRBJ1-5
D: TRBD1
V: TRBV6-1
DNA: TGTGCCAGCACGGACAGGGGGTATCAGCCCCAGCATTTT
CDR3: CASTDRGYQPQHF

size: many
J: TRBJ1-1
D: -
V: TRBV12-3/TRBV12-4
DNA: TGTGCCAGCAGTTTGACAGGATCTGCTGAAGCTTTCTTT
CDR3: CASSLTGSAEAFF

size: few
J: TRBJ1-5
D: TRBD1
V: TRBV19
DNA: TGTGCCAGTAGTATTACGCCGACAGGGGATAGGGGCAATCAGCCCCAGCATTTT
CDR3: CASSITPTGDRGNQPQHF

size: few
J: TRBJ2-5
D: TRBD2
V: TRBV4-2
DNA: TGTGCCAGCAGCCAAGCCAGGGATCTAGCGGGTCAAGAGACCCAGTACTTC
CDR3: CASSQARDLAGQETQYF

size: many
J: TRBJ1-1
D: TRBD1
V: TRBV6-1
DNA: TGTGCCAGCACCCGGACAGGGCGAACTGAAGCTTTCTTT
CDR3: CASTRTGRTEAFF

size: -
J: TRBJ1-1
D: -
V: TRBV12-3/TRBV12-4
DNA: TGTGCCAGCAGACCCGGGGCCGGGGGCACTGAAGCTTTCTTT
CDR3: CASRPGAGGTEAFF

size: many
J: TRBJ1-5
D: -
V: TRBV6-1
DNA: TGTGCCAGCAGCAACAGAGACAATCAGCCCCAGCATTTT
CDR3: CASSNRDNQPQHF

size: many
J: TRBJ1-2
D: -
V: TRBV30
DNA: TGTGCCTGGAGTGTACCGAGACTTACTAACTATGGCTACACCTTC
CDR3: CAWSVPRLTNYGYTF

size: -
J: TRBJ2-5
D: -
V: TRBV3-1
DNA: TGTGCCAGCAGCCAAGCGGGAGTTGAGGAGACCCAGTACTTC
CDR3: CASSQAGVEETQYF

size: -
J: TRBJ1-5
D: -
V: TRBV2
DNA: TGTGCCAGCAGTGATCGTAGGGTCCGTGCTAGCAATCAGCCCCAGCATTTT
CDR3: CASSDRRVRASNQPQHF

size: -
J: TRBJ2-7
D: -
V: TRBV6-1
DNA: TGTGCCAGCAGTCGTTCCTGGGGGAGCTCCTACGAGCAGTACTTC
CDR3: CASSRSWGSSYEQYF